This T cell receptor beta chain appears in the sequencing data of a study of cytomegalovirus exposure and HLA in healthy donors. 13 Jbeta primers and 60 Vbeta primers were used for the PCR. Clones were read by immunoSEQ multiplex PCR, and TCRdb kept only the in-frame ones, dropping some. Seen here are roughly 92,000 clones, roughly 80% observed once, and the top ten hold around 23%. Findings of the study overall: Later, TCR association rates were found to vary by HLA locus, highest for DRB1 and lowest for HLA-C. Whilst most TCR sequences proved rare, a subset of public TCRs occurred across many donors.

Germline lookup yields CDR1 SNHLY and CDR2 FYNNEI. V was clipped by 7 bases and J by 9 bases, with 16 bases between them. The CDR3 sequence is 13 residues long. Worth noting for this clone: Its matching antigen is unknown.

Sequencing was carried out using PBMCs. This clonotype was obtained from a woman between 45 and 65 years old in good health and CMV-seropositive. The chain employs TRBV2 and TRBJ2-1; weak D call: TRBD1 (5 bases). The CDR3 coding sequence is TGTGCCAGCACTCTAAACCAGGGCACTGAGCAGTTCTTC. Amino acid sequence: CASTLNQGTEQFF. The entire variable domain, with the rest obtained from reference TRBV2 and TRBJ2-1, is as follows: EPEVTQTPSHQVTQMGQEVILRCVPISNHLYFYWYRQILGQKVEFLVSFYNNEISEKSEIFDDQFSVERPDGSNFTLKIRSTKLEDSAMYFCASTLNQGTEQFFGPGTRLTVL.